The rows below give T cell receptor beta chains drawn from one sample of a study of blood T cell repertoires in COVID-19. The method was immunoSEQ multiplex PCR; TCRdb's version includes in-frame clones alone and lacks a portion of them. This table has 45,000 to 50,000 clones, approximately 88% appearing once. The sample taken for sequencing was peripheral blood. These receptors were taken from a man between 65 and 85 years old with acute or convalescent COVID-19. Both conserved end residues are part of each CDR3. Each record gives: V gene, clone size, J gene, D gene, CDR3 protein, CDR3 DNA. A D gene is named only where the DNA matches it firmly. Not all rows give a size; the values are once, few, many and, for expanded clones, a class.

v_gene: TRBV27; abundance: .; j_gene: TRBJ1-5; d_gene: .; CDR3aa: CASSPYHGGAQPQHF; CDR3nt: TGTGCCAGCAGTCCGTACCACGGGGGGGCACAGCCCCAGCATTTT
v_gene: TRBV11-2; abundance: .; j_gene: TRBJ2-1; d_gene: .; CDR3aa: CASGADSTTDWWQFF; CDR3nt: TGTGCCAGCGGAGCCGACAGTACAACCGACTGGTGGCAGTTCTTC
v_gene: TRBV20-1; abundance: .; j_gene: TRBJ1-1; d_gene: .; CDR3aa: CSASLGGNTEAFF; CDR3nt: TGCAGTGCTAGTTTGGGGGGGAACACTGAAGCTTTCTTT
v_gene: TRBV5-1; abundance: .; j_gene: TRBJ1-5; d_gene: TRBD1; CDR3aa: CASSLGTGVNQPQHF; CDR3nt: TGCGCCAGCAGCTTGGGGACAGGGGTGAATCAGCCCCAGCATTTT
v_gene: TRBV3-1/TRBV3-2; abundance: .; j_gene: TRBJ1-1; d_gene: .; CDR3aa: CASSQMAVNTEAFF; CDR3nt: TGTGCCAGCAGCCAAATGGCAGTGAACACTGAAGCTTTCTTT
v_gene: TRBV29-1; abundance: .; j_gene: TRBJ1-3; d_gene: TRBD1; CDR3aa: CSVVRGPGNTIYF; CDR3nt: TGCAGCGTTGTCAGGGGGCCTGGAAACACCATATATTTT
v_gene: TRBV5-4; abundance: .; j_gene: TRBJ2-3; d_gene: TRBD1; CDR3aa: CASTHGQAPSTDTQYF; CDR3nt: TGTGCCAGCACCCATGGACAGGCCCCTAGCACAGATACGCAGTATTTT
v_gene: TRBV27; abundance: once; j_gene: TRBJ1-2; d_gene: .; CDR3aa: CASSLDWRHGYTF; CDR3nt: TGTGCCAGCAGTTTGGATTGGCGGCATGGCTACACCTTC
v_gene: TRBV29-1; abundance: .; j_gene: TRBJ2-3; d_gene: .; CDR3aa: CSAGALRADTQYF; CDR3nt: TGCAGCGCTGGGGCCCTCCGGGCAGATACGCAGTATTTT
v_gene: TRBV11-2; abundance: once; j_gene: TRBJ1-2; d_gene: .; CDR3aa: CASSIDTYRGGYGYTF; CDR3nt: TGTGCCAGCAGCATCGACACCTACCGAGGGGGCTATGGCTACACCTTC
v_gene: TRBV28; abundance: .; j_gene: TRBJ2-7; d_gene: .; CDR3aa: CASRQSYEQYF; CDR3nt: TGTGCCAGCAGACAATCCTACGAGCAGTACTTC
v_gene: TRBV5-6; abundance: .; j_gene: TRBJ2-5; d_gene: TRBD1; CDR3aa: CASSQNGRTGGEETQYF; CDR3nt: TGTGCCAGCAGCCAAAATGGCCGGACAGGGGGAGAAGAGACCCAGTACTTC
v_gene: TRBV6-5; abundance: .; j_gene: TRBJ2-2; d_gene: .; CDR3aa: CASSQQGNTGELFF; CDR3nt: TGTGCCAGCAGTCAACAGGGTAACACCGGGGAGCTGTTTTTT
v_gene: TRBV19; abundance: .; j_gene: TRBJ1-6; d_gene: .; CDR3aa: CASSNRMSNSPLHF; CDR3nt: TGTGCCAGTAGTAACAGGATGAGTAATTCACCCCTCCACTTT
v_gene: TRBV27; abundance: .; j_gene: TRBJ2-5; d_gene: .; CDR3aa: CASTLTRQGGETQYF; CDR3nt: TGTGCCAGTACACTGACTCGACAGGGAGGAGAGACCCAGTACTTC
v_gene: TRBV2; abundance: once; j_gene: TRBJ1-5; d_gene: .; CDR3aa: CASSPDSLNQPQHF; CDR3nt: TGTGCCAGCAGCCCCGACAGTTTGAATCAGCCCCAGCATTTT
v_gene: TRBV29-1; abundance: .; j_gene: TRBJ2-1; d_gene: TRBD2; CDR3aa: CSVGPGLAGGYEQFF; CDR3nt: TGCAGCGTGGGTCCCGGACTAGCGGGAGGGTATGAGCAGTTCTTC